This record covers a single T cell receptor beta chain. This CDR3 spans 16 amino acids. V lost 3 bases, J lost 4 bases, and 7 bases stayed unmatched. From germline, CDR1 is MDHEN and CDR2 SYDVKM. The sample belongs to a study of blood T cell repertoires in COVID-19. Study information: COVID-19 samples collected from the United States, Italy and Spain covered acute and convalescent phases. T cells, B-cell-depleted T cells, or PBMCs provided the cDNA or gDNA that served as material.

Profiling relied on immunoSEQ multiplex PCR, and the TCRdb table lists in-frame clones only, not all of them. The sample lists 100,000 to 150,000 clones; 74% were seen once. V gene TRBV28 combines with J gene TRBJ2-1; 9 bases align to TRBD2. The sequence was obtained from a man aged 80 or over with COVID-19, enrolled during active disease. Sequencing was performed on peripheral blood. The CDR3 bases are TGTGCCAGCAGTTTGGAAGGGGGACTAGCTTACAATGAGCAGTTCTTC. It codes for CASSLEGGLAYNEQFF.